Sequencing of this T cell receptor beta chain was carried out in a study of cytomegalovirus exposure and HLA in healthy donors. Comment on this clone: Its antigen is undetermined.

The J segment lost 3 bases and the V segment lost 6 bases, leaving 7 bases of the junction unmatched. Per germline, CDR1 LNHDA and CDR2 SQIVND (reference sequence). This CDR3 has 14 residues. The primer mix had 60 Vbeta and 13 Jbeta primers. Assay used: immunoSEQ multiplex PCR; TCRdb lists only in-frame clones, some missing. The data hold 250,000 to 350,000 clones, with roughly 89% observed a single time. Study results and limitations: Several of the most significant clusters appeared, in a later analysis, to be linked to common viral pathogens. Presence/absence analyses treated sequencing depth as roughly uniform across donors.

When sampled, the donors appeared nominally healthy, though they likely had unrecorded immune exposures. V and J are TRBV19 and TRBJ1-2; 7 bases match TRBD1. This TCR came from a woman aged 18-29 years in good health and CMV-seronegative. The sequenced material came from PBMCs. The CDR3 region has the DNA TGTGCCAGTAGGCGACAGGGAGGAGACTATGGCTACACCTTC. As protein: CASRRQGGDYGYTF. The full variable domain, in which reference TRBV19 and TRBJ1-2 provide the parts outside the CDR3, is DGGITQSPKYLFRKEGQNVTLSCEQNLNHDAMYWYRQDPGQGLRLIYYSQIVNDFQKGDIAEGYSVSREKKESFPLTVTSAQKNPTAFYLCASRRQGGDYGYTFGSGTRLTVV.